A single sample gave rise to the 17 T cell receptor beta chains below, sequenced in a study of blood T cell repertoires in COVID-19. Assay: immunoSEQ multiplex PCR; the TCRdb copy retains only in-frame clones and omits some. In the table there are about 59,000 clones, around 90% of which are singletons. Sequencing input: peripheral blood. Receptors were obtained from an elderly man with acute or convalescent COVID-19.

This chain links TRBV9 with TRBJ2-3, with D possibly being TRBD1 (5 bases). The ends were cut back, 0 bases at V and 0 bases at J, with 8 bases in the middle. This CDR3 is built from 15 residues. Per germline, CDR1 SGDLS and CDR2 YYNGEE. The CDR3 loop reads CASSVDSGSTDTQYF. The CDR3 region has the DNA TGTGCCAGCAGCGTAGACTCAGGGAGCACAGATACGCAGTATTTT.

The V gene is TRBV11-2, the J gene TRBJ2-1; D unresolved. The CDR3 has 12 amino acids. V lost 1 base and J 15 bases, leaving 13 bases between the germline ends. Looked up from germline, CDR1 is SGHAT and CDR2 is FQNNGV. The CDR3 reads CASSLVEDSWFF. For the CDR3, the DNA is TGTGCCAGCAGCTTAGTAGAAGATTCGTGGTTCTTC.

V gene TRBV5-1 combines with J gene TRBJ2-2, with D uncertain. Germline V lookup: CDR1 SGHRS, CDR2 YFSETQ. This CDR3 has 13 amino acids. With 0 bases removed from V and 9 bases from J, the gap between germline ends came to 9 bases. The CDR3 DNA sequence: TGCGCCAGCAGCTTGGACAGTCTCCGGGAGCTGTTTTTT. Translated, it gives CASSLDSLRELFF.

The chain employs TRBV18 and TRBJ2-2, with TRBD1 identical over 10 bases. The CDR3 is 16 amino acids. V gave up 3 bases and J gave up 4 bases; unmatched junction bases: 5. Germline CDR1 KGHSH, CDR2 LQKENI. The CDR3 reads CASSPGTGVFTGELFF. The CDR3 nucleotides read TGTGCCAGCTCACCGGGGACAGGGGTTTTCACCGGGGAGCTGTTTTTT.

The chain recombines TRBV5-5 with TRBJ1-2; 9 nucleotides match TRBD1. Germline trimming cut 0 bases from V and 1 base from J; bases unmatched to any gene: 4. Germline values: CDR1 SGHKS, CDR2 YYEKEE (reference sequence). The CDR3 loop spans 16 amino acids. The CDR3 DNA reads TGTGCCAGCAGCTTGGCCGGGACAGGGAATAACTATGGCTACACCTTC. Protein product: CASSLAGTGNNYGYTF.

This rearrangement joins TRBV5-1 to TRBJ2-1; 10 positions match TRBD2. The CDR3 totals 17 residues. In germline, CDR1 is SGHRS, CDR2 YFSETQ. V was pared by 0 bases and J by 7 bases, with 10 bases of the junction left unmatched. CDR3 DNA: TGCGCCAGCAGCTTGGCTGGTCTAGCGGGGGTAATAAATGAGCAGTTCTTC. It codes for CASSLAGLAGVINEQFF.

CDR3 sequence: CASSFYRQEEQYF. In nucleotides, the CDR3 is TGTGCCAGCAGTTTCTACAGGCAAGAAGAGCAGTACTTC. This chain joins TRBV12-3 or TRBV12-4 and TRBJ2-7, with D possibly TRBD1 on 5 matching bases. This CDR3 is built from 13 residues. V lost 3 bases and J lost 7, with 13 bases in between.

This chain connects TRBV9 to TRBJ2-3; 8 positions agree with TRBD2. J was trimmed by 5 bases and V by 4 bases; bases with no gene match: 15. This CDR3 contains 17 residues. CDR1 SGDLS and CDR2 YYNGEE come from the germline V gene. The CDR3 region is CASSPGAGLVTGDTQYF. For the CDR3, the DNA is TGTGCCAGCAGCCCCGGGGCGGGACTAGTGACAGGAGATACGCAGTATTTT.

The chain uses TRBV19 and TRBJ2-5; 8 positions match TRBD2. V shed 1 base and J 5 bases; nucleotides not matched to a gene: 9. CDR3 size: 16 residues. Germline V CDR1 and CDR2: LNHDA, SQIVND (reference sequence). CDR3 protein: CASSIGRGVRGETQYF. The CDR3 DNA reads as TGTGCCAGTAGTATAGGGCGGGGGGTCAGAGGGGAGACCCAGTACTTC.

The chain employs TRBV3-1 (or the pseudogene TRBV3-2) and TRBJ2-7; 8 bases match TRBD1. CDR3 length: 17 amino acids. With V trimmed by 0 bases and J by 3 bases, 10 bases remained unmatched. Germline assignment: CDR1 LGHDT and CDR2 YNNKEL (reference sequence). The CDR3 sequence: CASSQDRTGRTYYEQYF. The DNA for the CDR3 is TGTGCCAGCAGCCAAGATCGGACAGGGAGGACCTACTACGAGCAGTACTTC.

The rearrangement links TRBV28 to TRBJ1-1, with 7 bases aligning to TRBD1. The J segment lost 3 bases and the V segment lost 7 bases, leaving 5 bases of the junction unmatched. Germline V gene sequence: CDR1 MDHEN, CDR2 SYDVKM. The CDR3 sequence is 13 residues long. The CDR3: CASTYRGDTEAFF. The CDR3 bases are TGTGCCAGCACCTACAGGGGAGACACTGAAGCTTTCTTT.

The chain recombines TRBV19 with TRBJ1-2, with 9 nucleotides matching TRBD1. The CDR3 contains 15 residues. V lost 6 bases, J lost 6 bases, and 11 bases stayed unmatched. Germline assignment: CDR1 LNHDA and CDR2 SQIVND (reference sequence). The CDR3 coding sequence is TGTGCCAGTAGACCATCCGGGACAGGGATACATGGCTACACCTTC. This gives the protein CASRPSGTGIHGYTF.

The chain is built from TRBV11-2 and TRBJ2-2; no definite D call. This CDR3 contains 14 residues. V was pared by 5 bases and J by 1 base, with 8 bases between. Germline V gene data show CDR1 as SGHAT and CDR2 as FQNNGV. The CDR3 DNA reads TGTGCCAGCAGCCATCGACAGAACACCGGGGAGCTGTTTTTT. This sequence encodes CASSHRQNTGELFF.

This rearrangement joins TRBV5-8 to TRBJ2-5, with a weak D call TRBD2 (6 bases). Trimming stripped 0 bases from V and 5 bases from J, with 14 bases between. The CDR3 runs 15 residues. CDR1 and CDR2 from the germline V gene are SGHTS and YDEGEE. CDR3 sequence (DNA): TGTGCCAGCAGCTTGGGACTAGGGGAGAAGGAGACCCAGTACTTC. Translation: CASSLGLGEKETQYF. Full variable domain (missing parts from reference TRBV5-8 and TRBJ2-5): EAGVTQSPTHLIKTRGQQATLRCSPISGHTSVYWYQQALGLGLQFLLWYDEGEERNRGNFPPRFSGRQFPNYSSELNVNALELEDSALYLCASSLGLGEKETQYFGPGTRLLVL.

CDR3 nucleotide sequence: TGCGCCAGCAGGAGGAGTGGCGGCGGTTCCGAGACCCAGTACTTC. This gives the protein CASRRSGGGSETQYF. This chain links TRBV5-1 with TRBJ2-5; D remains unclear. This CDR3 region has 15 residues. The germline V gene encodes CDR1 SGHRS and CDR2 YFSETQ. The germline V and J ends were trimmed by 5 bases and 5 bases, with 19 bases remaining between them.

This clone is classed as medium-sized. The gene calls are TRBV28 and TRBJ1-3, with TRBD1 identical over 10 bases. The length of the CDR3 is 19 residues. Germline CDR1 MDHEN, CDR2 SYDVKM. The trim removed 6 bases at V and 2 bases at J, leaving 16 bases unmatched. DNA of the CDR3: TGTGCCAGCAGCCAGAACGGGGACAGGGGAGGGTCGCCTGGAAACACCATATATTTT. Amino acids: CASSQNGDRGGSPGNTIYF.

The chain couples TRBV29-1 to TRBJ1-1; no firm D call. The germline V and J ends were trimmed by 7 bases and 1 base, with 7 bases remaining between them. The CDR3 spans 11 residues. Germline CDR1 is SQVTM and CDR2 is ANQGSEA. In nucleotides, the CDR3 is TGCAGCGGGCAGGAGAACACTGAAGCTTTCTTT. Protein sequence: CSGQENTEAFF.